The entry below gives a single TCR beta chain sequence along with its context. The antigen it recognizes is unknown. The input lacks base qualities; no much larger clone sits a single base away. The protocol used for the library was the immunoSEQ multiplex PCR assay. Sourced from immuneACCESS, this table was stored by TCRdb with only in-frame sequences that have V and J called. A share of the clones is absent; for the studies checked, an unresolved V gene accounts for under half, and the remainder has no known explanation. Here the sample has tens of thousands of clones; 75% to 95% occur a single time. The ten largest make up approximately 0.5% of the sample. The data belong to a study of T cell changes during pregnancy in multiple sclerosis (dated by TCRdb to between 2018 and 2020). Turning to the overall study: Changes in the T cell repertoire over the course of pregnancy were examined in this study in women with multiple sclerosis.

From the germline V gene (reference sequence), CDR1 is GTSNPN and CDR2 is SVGIG. Trimming takes 5 bases from V and 1 base from J, and the germline ends sit 5 bases apart. The CDR3 covers 11 residues, taking in both the cysteine and the phenylalanine. The CDR3 DNA has 33 bases and is translated from base 1. The starting material was CD4+ T cells from peripheral blood mononuclear cells, obtained in the second trimester of pregnancy. The source of this sequence is a female donor in good health, enrolled as a control in a pregnancy study. The chain is made from TRBV30 and TRBJ1-1, with TRBD1 perhaps the D gene, on 5 matching bases. The DNA sequence is given as TGTGCCTGGGGACAGAACACTGAAGCTTTCTTT. The encoded protein is CAWGQNTEAFF.